The source of this TCR beta chain is a study of immune cell composition in non-small cell lung cancer. Remarks on this clone: Antigen: not known.

Study-level findings and limits: Squamous carcinomas (roughly 80%) more often had tumour-associated clones >0.5% than adenocarcinomas (approximately 35%). In adenocarcinoma, maximal tumour-associated clone frequency tracked TIL tumour reactivity.

Measured with immunoSEQ multiplex PCR; TCRdb has only the in-frame clones, and not every one. The sample contains 1,000 or so clones, approximately 85% of which appear only once. Germline trimming cut 5 bases from V and 2 bases from J; bases unmatched to any gene: 7. Germline V lookup: CDR1 SGHVS, CDR2 FQNEAQ. CDR3 length equals 16 residues. The receptor was isolated from a human donor with non-small cell lung cancer. V and J are TRBV7-8 and TRBJ1-4; TRBD1 matches 8 bases. What was sequenced was lung tumor tissue. The CDR3, as DNA: TGTGCCAGCAGCGTCCAGGGGGCCCCGACTAATGAAAAACTGTTTTTT. Its translation is CASSVQGAPTNEKLFF.